The rows below give T cell receptor beta chains drawn from one sample of a study of blood T cell repertoires in COVID-19. Libraries were prepared by immunoSEQ multiplex PCR; TCRdb keeps only in-frame clonotypes and omits some of them. The repertoire holds approximately 94,000 clones, 75% to 85% seen once, with more than 20% in the top ten. Sequencing was done on a sample of peripheral blood. These receptor sequences come from a man aged 60 to 69 with acute or convalescent COVID-19. Both conserved end residues are part of each CDR3. D genes are given only for firm matches. Expanded clones get a size class; other rows say once, few or many, or leave the size out.

cdr3_nt cdr3_aa clone_size j_call d_call v_call
TGTGCCAGCACCCCTAGACGGACTAGCGGGGGAGGAAGCTCCTACGAGCAGTACTTC CASTPRRTSGGGSSYEQYF many TRBJ2-7 TRBD2 TRBV27
TGTGCCAGCAGCATACGACAGAGTGCAGGGGAGCTGTTTTTT CASSIRQSAGELFF - TRBJ2-2 - TRBV9
TGTGCCAGCAAGAGGAATGAAAAACTGTTTTTT CASKRNEKLFF - TRBJ1-4 - TRBV2
TGTGCCAGCAGCCACTCATGGGGCAACAATGAGCAGTTCTTC CASSHSWGNNEQFF - TRBJ2-1 - TRBV6-2/TRBV6-3
TGTGCCAGCAGTTCACACAGGGGTCTCCAAGAGACCCAGTACTTC CASSSHRGLQETQYF - TRBJ2-5 TRBD1 TRBV27
TGTGCCAGCAGCTTAAGCGGGACCCTGCCCGAGCAGTACTTC CASSLSGTLPEQYF - TRBJ2-7 TRBD2 TRBV7-2
TGTGCCAGCAGCCGGAGGGCGCAGGTCGCAGATACGCAGTATTTT CASSRRAQVADTQYF - TRBJ2-3 - TRBV7-2
TGTGCCAGCAGTGTTTCAGGGCCCCAGCATTTT CASSVSGPQHF - TRBJ1-5 - TRBV2
TGTGCCAGCAGACCAGGGTCTCCTCCCTACGAGCAGTACTTC CASRPGSPPYEQYF - TRBJ2-7 - TRBV6-5
TGCAGCGTTGCCGACCGCGTGCCGGGACAGGGTTTTAAGGAGACCCAGTACTTC CSVADRVPGQGFKETQYF - TRBJ2-5 TRBD1 TRBV29-1
TGCGCCAGCAGCTTGAATACCTACTCCTATAATTCACCCCTCCACTTT CASSLNTYSYNSPLHF - TRBJ1-6 - TRBV5-1
TGTGCCAGCAGTGAAGCCATGGGGACAGGGTATGGCTACACCTTC CASSEAMGTGYGYTF - TRBJ1-2 TRBD1 TRBV2
TGTGCCAGTAGTATGTTTAGCGGGGGTACAGATACGCAGTATTTT CASSMFSGGTDTQYF - TRBJ2-3 TRBD2 TRBV19
TGTGCCAGCAGTCCCCAGACTAATCAGCCCCAGCATTTT CASSPQTNQPQHF - TRBJ1-5 - TRBV6-4
TGTGCCATCAGGGAGGGGGAGGGGAGCCCAGATACGCAGTATTTT CAIREGEGSPDTQYF few TRBJ2-3 - TRBV10-3
TGTGCCACCAGCAGAGATCAGGTCGGCCGCTCTGGAAACACCATATATTTT CATSRDQVGRSGNTIYF - TRBJ1-3 - TRBV15
TGTGCCACCAGCAGAGGTGATTGGACTAGCGGACAAGAGACCCAGTACTTC CATSRGDWTSGQETQYF few TRBJ2-5 TRBD2 TRBV15
TGTGCCAGCAGCCCGGTGGAGTGGCAGCCCCAGCATTTT CASSPVEWQPQHF - TRBJ1-5 - TRBV5-8
TGTGCCAGCAGTTCTATGACAGGGAAATTTAACACTGAAGCTTTCTTT CASSSMTGKFNTEAFF - TRBJ1-1 TRBD1 TRBV28
TGTGCCAGCAGCCCGGGACAGGGATACTCCTATAATTCACCCCTCCACTTT CASSPGQGYSYNSPLHF - TRBJ1-6 TRBD1 TRBV9
TGTGCCAGCAGGGGGGGTGGGGATTCACCCCTCCACTTT CASRGGGDSPLHF - TRBJ1-6 - TRBV12-3/TRBV12-4
TGTGCCAGCAGCGACAGGATAGATAGCTCCTACGAGCAGTACTTC CASSDRIDSSYEQYF - TRBJ2-7 - TRBV6-2/TRBV6-3
TGCGCCAGCAGCCCGCTAGCGGGGAACTACGAGCAGTACTTC CASSPLAGNYEQYF - TRBJ2-7 TRBD2 TRBV5-1
TGTGCCAGCAGGCAGCAGGGTTCTGGGGCCAACGTCCTGACTTTC CASRQQGSGANVLTF - TRBJ2-6 - TRBV28
TGTGCCAGCAGTTCACAAACCGGGACAGGGTTCTACGAGCAGTACTTC CASSSQTGTGFYEQYF - TRBJ2-7 TRBD1 TRBV28
TGTGCCAGCAGCCCTGGACTAGTCCCGGGGACCCAGTACTTC CASSPGLVPGTQYF - TRBJ2-5 TRBD2 TRBV7-2
TGCGCCAGCAGCTTGGACTTATATTCCTACGAGCAGTACTTC CASSLDLYSYEQYF - TRBJ2-7 - TRBV5-1
TGTGCCAGCAGCGTAGGGATGAAGCGGGGGGGCGCGGATACGCAGTATTTT CASSVGMKRGGADTQYF once TRBJ2-3 TRBD2 TRBV9
TGTGCCAGCAGACCCACACAGGGTTCTTACACCTTC CASRPTQGSYTF - TRBJ1-2 - TRBV28
TGCGCCAGCAGCCCTTCCGAGAGGATGATGGGCTATGGCTACACCTTC CASSPSERMMGYGYTF few TRBJ1-2 - TRBV4-1
TGTGCCAGCACAGGACAGCCCAACACCGGGGAGCTGTTTTTT CASTGQPNTGELFF - TRBJ2-2 - TRBV7-3
TGTGCCAGCAGTGGGGGGCTGGGGTTTTGGGATACGCAGTATTTT CASSGGLGFWDTQYF - TRBJ2-3 - TRBV2
TGTGCCAGCATCCCTAGCGGGGGGCGATATATTGAAGGGTTCTTC CASIPSGGRYIEGFF - TRBJ2-1 TRBD2 TRBV6-6
TGTGCCAGCAGCTTCGGGACAGGGGCCCTTAATGAAAAACTGTTTTTT CASSFGTGALNEKLFF once TRBJ1-4 TRBD1 TRBV5-6
TGCAGCGGAGGGACAGGGGAGTGGAAAGCTTTCTTT CSGGTGEWKAFF - TRBJ1-1 TRBD1 TRBV29-1
TGCGCCAGCAGCCAATCTCAGGGGAATGAAAAACTGTTTTTT CASSQSQGNEKLFF once TRBJ1-4 - TRBV4-3
TGTGCCAGCAGCTTAAGGCCAGGTGCAGAAGGGGGCTTAAAGACCCAGTACTTC CASSLRPGAEGGLKTQYF - TRBJ2-5 TRBD1 TRBV7-3
TGTGCCAGCAGCTTGCCCCAGGGGAGGAACACTGAAGCTTTCTTT CASSLPQGRNTEAFF - TRBJ1-1 - TRBV5-6
TGTGCCAGCAGCTTAGTGGGGGGAGAGACCCAGTACTTC CASSLVGGETQYF few TRBJ2-5 - TRBV7-3
TGTGCCAGCTCACAAAACGCTCGGACTAATAATTCACCCCTCCACTTT CASSQNARTNNSPLHF once TRBJ1-6 - TRBV18
TGTGCCAGCAGCCAAGGGACAGGGTGGGACAATGAGCAGTTCTTC CASSQGTGWDNEQFF - TRBJ2-1 TRBD1 TRBV5-4
TGTGCCAGCAGCGTCGACAGGGGTGATCAGCCCCAGCATTTT CASSVDRGDQPQHF - TRBJ1-5 TRBD1 TRBV7-9
TGCGCCAGCAGCCCAAATCTAGCTCTGGATGAGCAGTTCTTC CASSPNLALDEQFF - TRBJ2-1 - TRBV4-3
TGTGCCAGCAGTTACTCGCGTACGGGACTAGCGCGCAATGAGCAGTTCTTC CASSYSRTGLARNEQFF few TRBJ2-1 TRBD2 TRBV6-2/TRBV6-3
TGTGCCAGCTCACACTCGGACAGTTACACTGAAGCTTTCTTT CASSHSDSYTEAFF - TRBJ1-1 - TRBV18
TGTGCCAGCAGCCCCGGGACAGGGTTTAGGGAGCAGTTCTTC CASSPGTGFREQFF - TRBJ2-1 TRBD1 TRBV4-2
TGTGCCAGCTCACCCATGGGACTTGGCTCCTACAATGAGCAGTTCTTC CASSPMGLGSYNEQFF - TRBJ2-1 - TRBV18
TGCGCCAGCAGTGAGTCGACAGGGAACACTGAAGCTTTCTTT CASSESTGNTEAFF many TRBJ1-1 - TRBV10-1
TGTGCCAGCAGTCTATACGGTTGGGGCTTCTATGGCTACACCTTC CASSLYGWGFYGYTF - TRBJ1-2 - TRBV7-2
TGTGCCAGCATCCTAGGACAGGGTGTCCAAGAGACCCAGTACTTC CASILGQGVQETQYF - TRBJ2-5 TRBD1 TRBV7-2
TGCAGTGGCTCACGGGATACGCAGTATTTT CSGSRDTQYF - TRBJ2-3 - TRBV20-1
TGTGCCAGCAGACAGGGGTTCCAAGAGACCCAGTACTTC CASRQGFQETQYF - TRBJ2-5 TRBD1 TRBV6-4